The clone carrying this TCR beta chain came up a few times. The antigen is unknown. The primer mix had 60 Vbeta and 13 Jbeta primers. Generated by immunoSEQ multiplex PCR, the TCRdb table keeps only in-frame clones and is missing some. The top ten hold approximately 2.3% of the sample, which has about 90,000 clones, 84% seen once. The entry originates in a study of cytomegalovirus exposure and HLA in healthy donors. General study points: Earlier analysis found most TCR beta V segments productive about 90% or about 30% of the time.

CDR3 length: 15 residues. V lost 2 bases and J lost 6; bases outside the gene matches: 11. CDR1 and CDR2 (germline): SGHRS, YFSETQ. Source material: PBMCs. This TCR derives from a man between 18 and 29 years old in good health and CMV-seronegative. The chain carries TRBV5-1 and TRBJ2-7; 7 bases agree with TRBD2. The DNA for the CDR3 is TGCGCCAGCAGCTTTGGTGGGTCCACGGGGGGCGAGCAGTACTTC. Translating it yields CASSFGGSTGGEQYF.